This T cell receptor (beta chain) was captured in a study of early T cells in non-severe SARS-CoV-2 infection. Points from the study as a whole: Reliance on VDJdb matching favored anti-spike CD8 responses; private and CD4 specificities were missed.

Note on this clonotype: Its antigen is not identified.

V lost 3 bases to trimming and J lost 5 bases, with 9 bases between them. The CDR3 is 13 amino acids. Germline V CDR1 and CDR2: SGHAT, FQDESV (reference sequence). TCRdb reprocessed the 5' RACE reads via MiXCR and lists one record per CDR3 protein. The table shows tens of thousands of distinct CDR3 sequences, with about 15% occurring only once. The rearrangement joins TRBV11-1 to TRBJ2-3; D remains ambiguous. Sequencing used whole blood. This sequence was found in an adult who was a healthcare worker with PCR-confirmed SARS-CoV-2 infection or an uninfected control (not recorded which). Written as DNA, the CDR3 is TGTGCCAGCAGCTTCAACACCGGAGATACGCAGTATTTT. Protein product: CASSFNTGDTQYF.